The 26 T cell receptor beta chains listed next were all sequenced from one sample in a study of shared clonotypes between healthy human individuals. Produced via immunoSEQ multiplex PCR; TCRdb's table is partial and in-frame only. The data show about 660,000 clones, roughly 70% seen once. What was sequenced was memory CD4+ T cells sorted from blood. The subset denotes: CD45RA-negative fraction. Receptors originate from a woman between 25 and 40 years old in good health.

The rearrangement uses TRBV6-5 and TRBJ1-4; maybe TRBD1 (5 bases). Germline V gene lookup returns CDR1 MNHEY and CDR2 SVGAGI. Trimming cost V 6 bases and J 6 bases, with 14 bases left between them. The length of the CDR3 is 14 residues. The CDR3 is CASRDFGGDEKLFF. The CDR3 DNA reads TGTGCCAGCAGGGACTTCGGGGGGGATGAAAAACTGTTTTTT.

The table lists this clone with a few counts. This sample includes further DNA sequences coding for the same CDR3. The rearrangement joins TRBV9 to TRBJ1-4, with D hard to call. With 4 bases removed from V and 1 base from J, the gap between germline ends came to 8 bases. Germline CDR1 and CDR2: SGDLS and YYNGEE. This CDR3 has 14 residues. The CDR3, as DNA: TGTGCCAGCAGCCTAGGAGGAACTAATGAAAAACTGTTTTTT. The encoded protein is CASSLGGTNEKLFF. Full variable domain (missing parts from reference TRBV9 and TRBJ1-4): DSGVTQTPKHLITATGQRVTLRCSPRSGDLSVYWYQQSLDQGLQFLIQYYNGEERAKGNILERFSAQQFPDLHSELNLSSLELGDSALYFCASSLGGTNEKLFFGSGTQLSVL.

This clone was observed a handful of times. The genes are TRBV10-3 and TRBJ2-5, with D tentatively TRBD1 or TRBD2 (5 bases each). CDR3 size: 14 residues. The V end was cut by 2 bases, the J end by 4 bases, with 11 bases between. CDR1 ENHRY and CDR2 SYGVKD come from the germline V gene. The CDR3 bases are TGTGCCATCAGTGAGCGAATGGGGGTAGAGACCCAGTACTTC. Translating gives CAISERMGVETQYF.

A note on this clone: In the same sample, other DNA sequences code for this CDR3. The CDR3: CASSRLAGADTQYF. In DNA form, the CDR3 reads TGTGCCAGCAGTCGACTAGCGGGGGCAGATACGCAGTATTTT. J is TRBJ2-3 and V is TRBV6-4, with 12 bases identical to TRBD2. The trim removed 5 bases at V and 4 bases at J, leaving 1 base unmatched. The CDR3 is made up of 14 amino acids. Germline CDR1 MRHNA, CDR2 SNTAGT.

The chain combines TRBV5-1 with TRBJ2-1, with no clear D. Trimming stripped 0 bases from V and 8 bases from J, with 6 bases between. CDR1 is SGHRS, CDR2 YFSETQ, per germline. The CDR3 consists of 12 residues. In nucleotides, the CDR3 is TGCGCCAGCAGCTTGGCCCTGGATGAGCAGTTCTTC. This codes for CASSLALDEQFF. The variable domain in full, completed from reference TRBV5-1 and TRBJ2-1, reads KAGVTQTPRYLIKTRGQQVTLSCSPISGHRSVSWYQQTPGQGLQFLFEYFSETQRNKGNFPGRFSGRQFSNSRSEMNVSTLELGDSALYLCASSLALDEQFFGPGTRLTVL.

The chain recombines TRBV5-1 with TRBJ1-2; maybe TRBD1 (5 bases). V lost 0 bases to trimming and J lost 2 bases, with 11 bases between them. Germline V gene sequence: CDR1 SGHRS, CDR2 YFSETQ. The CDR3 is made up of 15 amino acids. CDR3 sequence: CASSLALGPNYGYTF. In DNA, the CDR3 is TGCGCCAGCAGCTTGGCCTTGGGACCGAACTATGGCTACACCTTC. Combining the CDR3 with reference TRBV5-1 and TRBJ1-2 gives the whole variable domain KAGVTQTPRYLIKTRGQQVTLSCSPISGHRSVSWYQQTPGQGLQFLFEYFSETQRNKGNFPGRFSGRQFSNSRSEMNVSTLELGDSALYLCASSLALGPNYGYTFGSGTRLTVV.

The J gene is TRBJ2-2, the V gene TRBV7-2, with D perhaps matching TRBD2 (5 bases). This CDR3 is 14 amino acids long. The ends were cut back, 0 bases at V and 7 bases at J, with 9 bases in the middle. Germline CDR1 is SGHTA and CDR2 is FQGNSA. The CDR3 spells CASSLAASHGELFF. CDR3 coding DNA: TGTGCCAGCAGCTTAGCCGCTAGCCACGGGGAGCTGTTTTTT.

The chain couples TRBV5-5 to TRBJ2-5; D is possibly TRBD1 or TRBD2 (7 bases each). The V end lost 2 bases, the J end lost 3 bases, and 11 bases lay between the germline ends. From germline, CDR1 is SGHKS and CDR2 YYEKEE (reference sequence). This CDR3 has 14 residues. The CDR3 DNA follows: TGTGCCAGCAGCTTCGGGGGGACAGAAGAGACCCAGTACTTC. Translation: CASSFGGTEETQYF. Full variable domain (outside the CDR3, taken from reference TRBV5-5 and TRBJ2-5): DAGVTQSPTHLIKTRGQQVTLRCSPISGHKSVSWYQQVLGQGPQFIFQYYEKEERGRGNFPDRFSARQFPNYSSELNVNALLLGDSALYLCASSFGGTEETQYFGPGTRLLVL.

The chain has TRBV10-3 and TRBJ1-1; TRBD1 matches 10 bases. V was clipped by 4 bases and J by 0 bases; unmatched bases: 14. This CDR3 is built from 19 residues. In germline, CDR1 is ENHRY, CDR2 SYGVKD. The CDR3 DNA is TGTGCCATCAGTGGGGGAAACGGGACAGGGGTTCACATGAACACTGAAGCTTTCTTT. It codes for CAISGGNGTGVHMNTEAFF.

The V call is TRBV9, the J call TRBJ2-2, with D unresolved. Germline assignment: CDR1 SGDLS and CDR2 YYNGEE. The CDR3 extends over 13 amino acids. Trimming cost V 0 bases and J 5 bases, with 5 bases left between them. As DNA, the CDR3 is TGTGCCAGCAGCGTAGGTCAAACCGGGGAGCTGTTTTTT. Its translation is CASSVGQTGELFF.

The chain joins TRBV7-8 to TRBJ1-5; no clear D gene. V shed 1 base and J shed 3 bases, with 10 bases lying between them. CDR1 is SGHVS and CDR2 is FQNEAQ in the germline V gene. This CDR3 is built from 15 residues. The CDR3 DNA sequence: TGTGCCAGCAGCTTAGGTCGGAGTCCCAATCAGCCCCAGCATTTT. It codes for CASSLGRSPNQPQHF.

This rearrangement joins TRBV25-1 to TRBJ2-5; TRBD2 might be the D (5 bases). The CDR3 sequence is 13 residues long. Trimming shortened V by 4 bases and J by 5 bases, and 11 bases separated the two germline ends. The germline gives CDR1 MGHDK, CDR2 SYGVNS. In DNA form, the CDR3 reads TGTGCCAGCAGTGGTACTAGGAGGGAGACCCAGTACTTC. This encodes CASSGTRRETQYF.

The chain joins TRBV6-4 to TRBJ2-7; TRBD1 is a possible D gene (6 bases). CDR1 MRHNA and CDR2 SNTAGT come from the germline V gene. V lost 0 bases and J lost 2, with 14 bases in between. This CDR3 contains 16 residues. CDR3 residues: CASSDSTHRVPYEQYF. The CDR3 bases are TGTGCCAGCAGTGACTCGACTCACAGGGTCCCCTACGAGCAGTACTTC.

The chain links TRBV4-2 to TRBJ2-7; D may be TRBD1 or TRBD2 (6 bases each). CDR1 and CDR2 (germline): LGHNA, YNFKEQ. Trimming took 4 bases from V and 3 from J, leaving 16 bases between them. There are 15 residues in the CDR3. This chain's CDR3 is CASSRQQGGGYEQYF. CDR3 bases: TGTGCCAGCAGCCGTCAACAGGGAGGCGGCTACGAGCAGTACTTC.

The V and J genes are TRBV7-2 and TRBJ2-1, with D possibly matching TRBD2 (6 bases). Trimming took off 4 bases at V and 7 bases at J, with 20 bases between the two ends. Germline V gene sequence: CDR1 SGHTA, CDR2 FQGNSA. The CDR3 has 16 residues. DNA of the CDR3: TGTGCCAGCAGCTCCCGTGCGGCGGGAAGAGGTAATGAGCAGTTCTTC. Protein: CASSSRAAGRGNEQFF.

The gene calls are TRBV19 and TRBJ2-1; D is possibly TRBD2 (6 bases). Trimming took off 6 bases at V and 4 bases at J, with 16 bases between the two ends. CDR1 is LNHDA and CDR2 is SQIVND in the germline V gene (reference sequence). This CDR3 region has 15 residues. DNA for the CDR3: TGTGCCAGTAGAACCTCGGGAGAGGGATACAATGAGCAGTTCTTC. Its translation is CASRTSGEGYNEQFF.

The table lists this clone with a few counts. The CDR3 protein is CASSGLNTEAFF. In nucleotides, the CDR3 is TGCGCCAGCAGCGGCCTGAACACTGAAGCTTTCTTT. This chain connects TRBV10-2 to TRBJ1-1; D gene uncertain. In germline, CDR1 is WSHSY, CDR2 SAAADI. The CDR3 runs to 12 residues. The V end was cut by 6 bases, the J end by 0 bases, with 5 bases between.

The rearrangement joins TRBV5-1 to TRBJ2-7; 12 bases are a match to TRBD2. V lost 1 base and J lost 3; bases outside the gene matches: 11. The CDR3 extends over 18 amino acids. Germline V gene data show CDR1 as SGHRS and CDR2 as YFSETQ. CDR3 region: CASSLQASGRASFYEQYF. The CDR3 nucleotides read TGCGCCAGCAGCTTGCAGGCTAGCGGGAGGGCCAGTTTCTACGAGCAGTACTTC. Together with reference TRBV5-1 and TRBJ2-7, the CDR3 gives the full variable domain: KAGVTQTPRYLIKTRGQQVTLSCSPISGHRSVSWYQQTPGQGLQFLFEYFSETQRNKGNFPGRFSGRQFSNSRSEMNVSTLELGDSALYLCASSLQASGRASFYEQYFGPGTRLTVT.

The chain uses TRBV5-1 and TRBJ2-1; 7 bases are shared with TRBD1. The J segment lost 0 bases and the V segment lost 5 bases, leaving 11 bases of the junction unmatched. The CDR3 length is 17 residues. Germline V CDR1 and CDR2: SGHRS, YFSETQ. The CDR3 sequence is CASRGDRVYSSYNEQFF. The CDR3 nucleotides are TGCGCCAGCAGGGGCGACAGGGTCTATAGCTCCTACAATGAGCAGTTCTTC.

CDR3 coding DNA: TGTGCCAGCAGCCTTCCCAGTGGGAATGAGCAGTTCTTC. Amino acid sequence: CASSLPSGNEQFF. The chain recombines TRBV14 with TRBJ2-1; D gene uncertain. The CDR3 contains 13 residues. Germline V gene data show CDR1 as SGHDN and CDR2 as FVKESK. V lost 4 bases and J 7 bases, leaving 11 bases between the germline ends. Filled out from reference TRBV14 and TRBJ2-1, the complete variable domain reads EAGVTQFPSHSVIEKGQTVTLRCDPISGHDNLYWYRRVMGKEIKFLLHFVKESKQDESGMPNNRFLAERTGGTYSTLKVQPAELEDSGVYFCASSLPSGNEQFFGPGTRLTVL.

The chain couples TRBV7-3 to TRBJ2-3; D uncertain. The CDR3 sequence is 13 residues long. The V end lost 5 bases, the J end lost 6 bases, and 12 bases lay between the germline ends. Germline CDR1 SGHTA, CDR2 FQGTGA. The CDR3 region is CASSPNSLDTQYF. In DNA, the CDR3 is TGTGCCAGCAGCCCGAACTCTTTGGATACGCAGTATTTT.

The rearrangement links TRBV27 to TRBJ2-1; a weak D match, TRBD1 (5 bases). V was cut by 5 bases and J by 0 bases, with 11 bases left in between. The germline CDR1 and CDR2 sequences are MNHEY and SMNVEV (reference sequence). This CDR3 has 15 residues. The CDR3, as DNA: TGTGCCAGCAGTCTCCTCCAGGGCTCCTACAATGAGCAGTTCTTC. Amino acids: CASSLLQGSYNEQFF.

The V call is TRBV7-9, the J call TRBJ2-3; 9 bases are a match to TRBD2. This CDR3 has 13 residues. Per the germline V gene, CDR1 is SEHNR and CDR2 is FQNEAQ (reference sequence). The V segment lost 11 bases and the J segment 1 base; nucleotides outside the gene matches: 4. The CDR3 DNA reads TGTGCCTTCCAGCGGGAGGGCACAGATACGCAGTATTTT. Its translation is CAFQREGTDTQYF.

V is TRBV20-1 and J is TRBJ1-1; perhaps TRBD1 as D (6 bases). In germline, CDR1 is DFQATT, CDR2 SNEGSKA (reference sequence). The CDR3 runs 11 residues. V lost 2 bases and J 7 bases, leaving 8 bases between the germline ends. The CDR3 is CSARKQGEAFF. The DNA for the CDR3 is TGCAGTGCTAGAAAACAGGGTGAAGCTTTCTTT.

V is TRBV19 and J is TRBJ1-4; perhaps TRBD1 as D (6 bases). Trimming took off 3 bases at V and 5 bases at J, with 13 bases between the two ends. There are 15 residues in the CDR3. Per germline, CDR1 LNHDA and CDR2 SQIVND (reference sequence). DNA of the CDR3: TGTGCCAGTAGTATCGGCGGGACACCCAATGAAAAACTGTTTTTT. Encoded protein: CASSIGGTPNEKLFF.

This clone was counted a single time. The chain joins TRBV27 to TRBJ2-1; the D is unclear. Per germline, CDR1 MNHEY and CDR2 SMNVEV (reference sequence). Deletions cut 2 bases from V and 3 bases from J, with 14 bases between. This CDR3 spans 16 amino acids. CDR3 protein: CASSLQALFNYNEQFF. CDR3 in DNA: TGTGCCAGCAGTTTACAGGCTCTTTTCAACTACAATGAGCAGTTCTTC.